Described below is a single T cell receptor (beta chain) sequence and its context. No antigen is known for it. The data were obtained in a study of beta chain features in type 1 diabetes. Notes on the study in general: PCR, the amplification step, might favor shorter templates, equally in patients and controls. Patients with Type 1 diabetes showed moderately but significantly shorter TCRB CDR3s in all four CD4+ subsets.

As every portion of the isolated RNA was reverse transcribed, the sequencing read expressed TCRB transcripts. Clones were read by immunoSEQ multiplex PCR, and TCRdb kept only the in-frame ones, dropping some. The repertoire includes about 230,000 clones, 15% to 20% of them detected once, and approximately 0.081% sits in the top ten. CDR1 is MNHEY, CDR2 SVGAGI, per germline. Trimming stripped 2 bases from V and 7 bases from J, with 9 bases between. There are 13 residues in the CDR3. The V and J genes are TRBV6-5 and TRBJ2-1, with TRBD1 as a possible D gene (5 bases). The receptor was derived from a man aged 30-40 years with type 1 diabetes. Input material: naive CD4+ T cells from blood. In DNA form, the CDR3 reads TGTGCCAGCAGTTACGACCCAGGGAATGAGCAGTTCTTC. Protein: CASSYDPGNEQFF.